This TCR beta chain was retrieved from a study of cytomegalovirus exposure and HLA in healthy donors. The wider study: Across more than 350 genotyped donors, 81% landed in the Caucasian-associated ancestry cluster.

Overall study findings and caveats: The study labeled 180 or so TCR beta chains cytomegalovirus-associated.

Amplification used 60 Vbeta primers and 13 Jbeta primers. Here immunoSEQ multiplex PCR was the method, and the copy in TCRdb shows in-frame clones only, minus some. Here the sample spans just over 200,000 clones, roughly 80% being singletons. The length of the CDR3 is 14 residues. J lost 1 base, V lost 9 bases, and 4 bases had no gene match. From germline, CDR1 is MNHEY and CDR2 SMNVEV (reference sequence). About this clone itself: Its antigen is unknown.

Source material: PBMCs. The clonotype originates from a middle-aged man in good health and CMV-seronegative. The chain has TRBV27 and TRBJ2-4; 9 bases agree with TRBD2. Here the CDR3 reads CASVAGVAKNIQYF. CDR3 DNA sequence: TGTGCCAGTGTAGCGGGAGTGGCCAAAAACATTCAGTACTTC.